This TCR beta chain emerged from a study of blood T cell repertoires in COVID-19. Study in general: The United States, Italy and Spain provided the acute and convalescent COVID-19 samples. In each case, the material was cDNA or gDNA derived from T cells, B-cell-depleted T cells, or PBMCs.

This CDR3 region has 15 residues. From germline, CDR1 is SGDLS and CDR2 YYNGEE. V was trimmed by 4 bases and J by 8 bases, leaving 20 bases between them. A single count supports this clone. Under the authors' procedure: Estimated nucleated cell counts came from reference gene primer amplification. TCRdb's table, derived via immunoSEQ multiplex PCR, lists solely in-frame clones and lacks some. D and trimming come from the DNA, and the V and J calls and clone size come from that table. The profile shows around 53,000 clones, approximately 90% of them singletons. The chain has TRBV9 and TRBJ2-3; perhaps TRBD2 as D (6 bases). This clonotype was obtained from a middle-aged man with acute or convalescent COVID-19. Source material: peripheral blood. DNA of the CDR3: TGTGCCAGCAGCCCGTCCTCGGGGGACCTTGGTACGCAGTATTTT. Its translation: CASSPSSGDLGTQYF.